A selection of T cell receptor beta chains follows, all from one sample in a study of shared clonotypes between healthy human individuals. The assay was immunoSEQ multiplex PCR, and TCRdb's table has in-frame clones only and misses some. The repertoire includes some 2.1 million clones, about 94% of them detected once, and under 2% sits in the top ten. Sequences were obtained from naive CD8+ T cells from PBMCs. Receptor source: a young man in good health. Some clones in this sample may be carry-over from other donors' samples. Both conserved end residues are part of each CDR3. The D gene is left open where the match is weak. The size entry is marked missing in some rows and otherwise reads once, few, many or a size class.

size: once; V: TRBV28; J: TRBJ2-7; D: NA; length: 15; DNA: TGTGCCAGCAGTTTACCCCCGGAGGAGCACTACGAGCAGTACTTC; CDR3: CASSLPPEEHYEQYF
size: NA; V: TRBV28; J: TRBJ2-6; D: TRBD1; length: 15; DNA: TGTGCCAGCAGCAACGGACAGGGGGTTGCCAACGTCCTGACTTTC; CDR3: CASSNGQGVANVLTF
size: few; V: TRBV19; J: TRBJ1-5; D: NA; length: 12; DNA: TGTGCCAGTAGTATAGGATCTCAGCCCCAGCATTTT; CDR3: CASSIGSQPQHF
size: NA; V: TRBV29-1; J: TRBJ2-7; D: TRBD1; length: 11; DNA: TGCAGCGTTGTGTTACAGGGGGAGCAGTACTTC; CDR3: CSVVLQGEQYF
size: NA; V: TRBV30; J: TRBJ1-1; D: NA; length: 12; DNA: TGTGCCTTCCGGGACAAGAACACTGAAGCTTTCTTT; CDR3: CAFRDKNTEAFF
size: NA; V: TRBV15; J: TRBJ1-2; D: TRBD1; length: 15; DNA: TGTGCCACCAGCAGAGATCGGACAGGGTATAATGGCTACACCTTC; CDR3: CATSRDRTGYNGYTF
size: NA; V: TRBV7-9; J: TRBJ2-7; D: NA; length: 16; DNA: TGTGCCAGCAGTCCGTTGGGTCAGGGGACCTCCTACGAGCAGTACTTC; CDR3: CASSPLGQGTSYEQYF
size: NA; V: TRBV6-6; J: TRBJ2-1; D: NA; length: 16; DNA: TGTGCCAGCAGCCTTACTCTGAGCCAATCCTACAATGAGCAGTTCTTC; CDR3: CASSLTLSQSYNEQFF
size: NA; V: TRBV27; J: TRBJ2-1; D: NA; length: 14; DNA: TGTGCCAGCAGTATAAGGCAGGGTTACAATGAGCAGTTCTTC; CDR3: CASSIRQGYNEQFF
size: few; V: TRBV10-3; J: TRBJ1-2; D: TRBD1; length: 13; DNA: TGTGCCGCTTGGACAGGGACAAACTATGGCTACACCTTC; CDR3: CAAWTGTNYGYTF
size: NA; V: TRBV16; J: TRBJ2-3; D: TRBD2; length: 17; DNA: TGTGCCAGCAGCCAATGGGGACTAGCGGGAGGCACAGATACGCAGTATTTT; CDR3: CASSQWGLAGGTDTQYF
size: NA; V: TRBV9; J: TRBJ2-1; D: NA; length: 18; DNA: TGTGCCAGCAGCACGACCCCCCACGTCGTAGCGGACTACAATGAGCAGTTCTTC; CDR3: CASSTTPHVVADYNEQFF
size: NA; V: TRBV27; J: TRBJ2-2; D: TRBD1; length: 16; DNA: TGTGCCAGCAGTGCTATACGGGACAGGGGCACCGGGGAGCTGTTTTTT; CDR3: CASSAIRDRGTGELFF